This T cell receptor (beta chain) is from a study of blood T cell repertoires in COVID-19. At the level of the study: The United States, Italy and Spain supplied acute and convalescent COVID-19 samples.

As originally analysed: Amplification of reference gene primers provided the estimated nucleated cell counts. Assay: immunoSEQ multiplex PCR; the TCRdb copy retains only in-frame clones and omits some. Clone size and the V and J calls come from that table; the DNA yielded D and trimming. The data contain about 210,000 clones, approximately 80% of them singletons. The CDR3 contains 15 residues. V was cut by 6 bases and J by 3 bases, with 14 bases left in between. CDR1 and CDR2 from the germline V gene are MRHNA and SNTAGT. The chain links TRBV6-4 to TRBJ1-4, with D hard to call. The sequenced material came from peripheral blood. This receptor was identified in a human donor in a cohort sampled during active COVID-19. The CDR3 sequence is CASSPEAASNEKLFF. CDR3 nucleotide sequence: TGTGCCAGCAGCCCTGAGGCGGCCTCTAATGAAAAACTGTTTTTT.